This entry concerns a single T cell receptor (beta chain). The antigen is unknown. The data are from a study of T-cell memory formation after mild COVID-19. MiXCR, applied by TCRdb to the 5' RACE reads, yields one record per CDR3 protein. The repertoire holds a few hundred thousand distinct CDR3 sequences, roughly a tenth seen once, with roughly 21% in the top ten. General observations from the study: The CD4+ clones that contracted clustered mainly within CM and EM, and the CD8+ clones concentrated in EMRA.

The V gene lost 4 bases and the J gene lost 3 bases, with 18 bases spanning the gap. The CDR3 covers 16 residues. The V gene's germline CDR1 is MDHEN and CDR2 SYDVKM. The receptor was derived from a young man who had mild COVID-19 (a few samples of this study predate the infection). Cell type and time point are not known. The rearrangement uses TRBV28 and TRBJ1-1, with no clear D. Sequencing was carried out using PBMCs or a T cell subset sorted from them (not recorded which). The CDR3 DNA sequence: TGTGCCAGCAGTTCCCCTTCCTTTGGCGGATACACTGAAGCTTTCTTT. This sequence encodes CASSSPSFGGYTEAFF.